These T cell receptor beta chains were read from a single sample in a study of post-analysis software for immune sequencing data. TCRdb passed the PCR reads through MiXCR, listing each CDR3 protein once. The profile shows about 810,000 distinct CDR3 sequences, roughly half of them singletons. Sequenced sample: blood. The receptors derive from a girl aged 5-17 years with multiple sclerosis. Each CDR3 is given with its conserved first and last residue. Each record gives: J gene, D gene, clone size, V gene, CDR3 protein, CDR3 DNA. D genes are given only for firm matches. Size tells how often a clone was seen (once, few, many) or the class of an expanded clone, and some rows leave it out.

j_gene: TRBJ2-7; d_gene: NA; abundance: NA; v_gene: TRBV27; CDR3aa: CASSLGIDGISYEQYF; CDR3nt: TGTGCCAGCAGTTTAGGCATCGACGGAATCTCCTACGAGCAGTACTTC
j_gene: TRBJ2-3; d_gene: TRBD1; abundance: once; v_gene: TRBV7-9; CDR3aa: CASSFYQGVGDTQYF; CDR3nt: TGTGCCAGCAGCTTCTACCAGGGGGTCGGGGATACGCAGTATTTT
j_gene: TRBJ2-6; d_gene: TRBD2; abundance: NA; v_gene: TRBV7-8; CDR3aa: CASSFPYSGREPSGADVLTF; CDR3nt: TGTGCCAGCAGCTTCCCTTATAGCGGGAGGGAACCCTCTGGGGCCGACGTCCTGACTTTC
j_gene: TRBJ1-5; d_gene: TRBD1; abundance: few; v_gene: TRBV20-1; CDR3aa: CSARGQGARYNQPQHF; CDR3nt: TGCAGTGCTAGGGGACAGGGGGCTAGGTACAATCAGCCCCAGCATTTT
j_gene: TRBJ2-7; d_gene: TRBD2; abundance: NA; v_gene: TRBV10-3; CDR3aa: CAISDLSSGKYEQYF; CDR3nt: TGTGCCATCAGTGATCTGTCTAGCGGGAAGTACGAGCAGTACTTC
j_gene: TRBJ1-1; d_gene: TRBD1; abundance: NA; v_gene: TRBV29-1; CDR3aa: CSFTRGTGDKVTEAFF; CDR3nt: TGCAGCTTCACCAGGGGGACAGGGGACAAGGTAACTGAAGCTTTCTTT
j_gene: TRBJ2-3; d_gene: NA; abundance: NA; v_gene: TRBV7-3; CDR3aa: CASSLGSGSLRTDTQYF; CDR3nt: TGTGCCAGCAGCTTAGGTTCAGGCAGCCTACGCACAGATACGCAGTATTTT
j_gene: TRBJ2-1; d_gene: TRBD1; abundance: NA; v_gene: TRBV27; CDR3aa: CASSWGQGLREQFF; CDR3nt: TGTGCCAGCAGCTGGGGACAGGGACTGAGGGAGCAGTTCTTC
j_gene: TRBJ2-3; d_gene: NA; abundance: NA; v_gene: TRBV6-5; CDR3aa: CASSYRTPGLRSTDTQYF; CDR3nt: TGTGCCAGCAGTTACCGCACCCCGGGGCTCCGAAGCACAGATACGCAGTATTTT
j_gene: TRBJ2-3; d_gene: TRBD2; abundance: NA; v_gene: TRBV6-2/TRBV6-3; CDR3aa: CASSYLLAGTDTQYF; CDR3nt: TGTGCCAGCAGTTACCTACTAGCGGGCACAGATACGCAGTATTTT
j_gene: TRBJ1-4; d_gene: NA; abundance: many; v_gene: TRBV15; CDR3aa: CATSSGITNEKLFF; CDR3nt: TGTGCCACCAGCAGCGGTATTACTAATGAAAAACTGTTTTTT
j_gene: TRBJ2-7; d_gene: TRBD1; abundance: NA; v_gene: TRBV10-3; CDR3aa: CAISPGGQGNSYEQYF; CDR3nt: TGTGCCATCAGCCCTGGGGGACAGGGGAACTCCTACGAGCAGTACTTC
j_gene: TRBJ2-5; d_gene: NA; abundance: few; v_gene: TRBV25-1; CDR3aa: CASSETIPETQYF; CDR3nt: TGTGCCAGCAGTGAAACCATCCCAGAGACCCAGTACTTC
j_gene: TRBJ2-5; d_gene: NA; abundance: NA; v_gene: TRBV6-2/TRBV6-3; CDR3aa: CASSSGTSTKETQYF; CDR3nt: TGTGCCAGCAGTTCCGGGACAAGTACAAAAGAGACCCAGTACTTC
j_gene: TRBJ2-7; d_gene: NA; abundance: NA; v_gene: TRBV12-3/TRBV12-4; CDR3aa: CASSLWATSNERYF; CDR3nt: TGTGCCAGCAGTTTATGGGCAACCTCCAACGAGCGGTACTTC
j_gene: TRBJ2-7; d_gene: TRBD2; abundance: NA; v_gene: TRBV7-2; CDR3aa: CASSLGSGGPYEQYF; CDR3nt: TGTGCCAGCAGCTTAGGAAGCGGGGGCCCCTACGAGCAGTACTTC
j_gene: TRBJ2-7; d_gene: NA; abundance: few; v_gene: TRBV12-5; CDR3aa: CASGLVQVGSTYEQYF; CDR3nt: TGTGCTAGTGGTTTGGTACAAGTCGGATCCACCTACGAGCAGTACTTC